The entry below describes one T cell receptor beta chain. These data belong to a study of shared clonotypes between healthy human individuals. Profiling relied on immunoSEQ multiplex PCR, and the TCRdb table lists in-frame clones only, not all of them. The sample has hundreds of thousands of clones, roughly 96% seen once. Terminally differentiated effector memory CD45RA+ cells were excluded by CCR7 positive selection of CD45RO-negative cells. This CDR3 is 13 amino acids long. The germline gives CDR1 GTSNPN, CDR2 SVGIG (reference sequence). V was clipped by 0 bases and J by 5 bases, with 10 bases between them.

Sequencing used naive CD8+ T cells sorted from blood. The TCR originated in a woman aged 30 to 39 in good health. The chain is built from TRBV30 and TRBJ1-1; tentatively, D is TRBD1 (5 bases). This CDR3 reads CAWSVQAGTEAFF. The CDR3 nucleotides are TGTGCCTGGAGTGTACAGGCAGGTACTGAAGCTTTCTTT. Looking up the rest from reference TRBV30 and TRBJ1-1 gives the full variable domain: SQTIHQWPATLVQPVGSPLSLECTVEGTSNPNLYWYRQAAGRGLQLLFYSVGIGQISSEVPQNLSASRPQDRQFILSSKKLLLSDSGFYLCAWSVQAGTEAFFGQGTRLTVV.